The present entry profiles one T cell receptor beta chain with its context. This sample was taken from a study of long-term antiretroviral therapy in people with HIV. Per the germline V gene, CDR1 is SQVTM and CDR2 is ANQGSEA. The CDR3 length is 14 residues. Trimming shortened V by 0 bases and J by 2 bases, and 10 bases separated the two germline ends. Survey level was the resolution at which the v3.0 immunoSEQ assay ran. Researchers set sequencing to target roughly 40,000-55,000 T-cell genomes per sample. The assay was immunoSEQ multiplex PCR, and TCRdb's table has in-frame clones only and misses some. The sample shows about 28,000 clones, approximately 95% of them seen only once.

V gene TRBV29-1 combines with J gene TRBJ1-2, with D unresolved. This receptor was identified in a man aged 50 to 60 with HIV. This specimen was unsorted PBMCs, taken 5.3 years after starting antiretroviral therapy. CDR3 in amino acids: CSVEDKLGNYGYTF. The CDR3 DNA reads as TGCAGCGTTGAAGATAAGTTGGGGAACTATGGCTACACCTTC. Variable domain in full (rest from reference TRBV29-1 and TRBJ1-2): SAVISQKPSRDICQRGTSLTIQCQVDSQVTMMFWYRQQPGQSLTLIATANQGSEATYESGFVIDKFPISRPNLTFSTLTVSNMSPEDSSIYLCSVEDKLGNYGYTFGSGTRLTVV.